The 26 T cell receptor beta chains below come from one sample, sequenced in a study of spatial heterogeneity in lung cancer. Time point denoted: sample taken at primary tumor resection. MiXCR was run by TCRdb on the 5' RACE reads, yielding one entry per CDR3 protein. The repertoire holds roughly 25,000 distinct CDR3 sequences, with around 7% as singletons. The material was PBMCs, obtained at surgery. The receptor source for this set is a male donor with early-stage non-small cell lung cancer.

The sample holds many counts of this clonotype. V is TRBV29-1 and J is TRBJ1-3, with TRBD1 matching over 9 bases. The CDR3 is 13 residues long. V shed 6 bases, J shed 2 bases, and the junction held 2 bases outside the gene matches. Per germline, CDR1 SQVTM and CDR2 ANQGSEA. In DNA form, the CDR3 reads TGCAGCGTACGGACAGGGGCTGGAAACACCATATATTTT. Its translation: CSVRTGAGNTIYF.

This clonotype was counted many times. The V and J genes are TRBV4-1 and TRBJ2-7; weak D call: TRBD1 (6 bases). V lost 3 bases to trimming and J lost 6 bases, with 12 bases between them. This CDR3 has 13 residues. Germline loops: CDR1 MGHRA, CDR2 YSYEKL. The CDR3 spells CASSQPGAAEQYF. CDR3 nucleotide sequence: TGCGCCAGCAGCCAGCCAGGGGCCGCCGAGCAGTACTTC.

The table lists this clonotype with many counts. The V and J genes are TRBV5-1 and TRBJ1-1, with 7 bases aligning to TRBD1. The germline gives CDR1 SGHRS, CDR2 YFSETQ. V lost 1 base and J lost 1; bases outside the gene matches: 1. CDR3 length: 14 amino acids. The CDR3 reads CASSLTGENTEAFF. Written as DNA, the CDR3 is TGCGCCAGCAGCTTGACAGGGGAGAACACTGAAGCTTTCTTT. Full variable domain (missing parts from reference TRBV5-1 and TRBJ1-1): KAGVTQTPRYLIKTRGQQVTLSCSPISGHRSVSWYQQTPGQGLQFLFEYFSETQRNKGNFPGRFSGRQFSNSRSEMNVSTLELGDSALYLCASSLTGENTEAFFGQGTRLTVV.

The table lists this clonotype with many counts. The chain employs TRBV5-1 and TRBJ2-2, with TRBD1 matching over 9 bases. Germline CDR1 and CDR2: SGHRS and YFSETQ. V lost 4 bases, J lost 5 bases, and 6 bases stayed unmatched. This CDR3 contains 15 residues. The CDR3 sequence: CASSGTGGRTGELFF. CDR3 nucleotides: TGCGCCAGCAGCGGTACAGGGGGCCGTACCGGGGAGCTGTTTTTT.

This clonotype was seen repeatedly, ten times or more. The J gene is TRBJ2-7, the V gene TRBV12-3 or TRBV12-4, with D perhaps TRBD1 (6 bases). This CDR3 has 14 amino acids. Trimming took off 6 bases at V and 4 bases at J, with 16 bases between the two ends. Here the CDR3 reads CASSVGPQGYEQYF. CDR3 nucleotides: TGTGCCAGCAGCGTGGGCCCGCAGGGGTACGAGCAGTACTTC.

The chain employs TRBV2 and TRBJ2-2; TRBD2 agrees at 12 bases. CDR1 and CDR2 from the germline V gene are SNHLY and FYNNEI. The CDR3 consists of 16 residues. V shed 3 bases and J 6 bases; nucleotides not matched to a gene: 5. The CDR3 region is CASSERTSGMAGELFF. DNA of the CDR3: TGTGCCAGCAGTGAGCGGACTAGCGGGATGGCCGGGGAGCTGTTTTTT.

The chain employs TRBV27 and TRBJ1-6, with D hard to call. There are 14 residues in the CDR3. Trimming pared 7 bases from V and 9 bases from J, leaving 16 bases between. Germline V lookup: CDR1 MNHEY, CDR2 SMNVEV (reference sequence). The CDR3 DNA is TGTGCCAGCACCGACGTGGGCGCGGGTTCACCCCTCCACTTT. It is translated as CASTDVGAGSPLHF.

The table lists this clonotype with many counts. This chain links TRBV28 with TRBJ1-2; the D gene is possibly TRBD1 (5 bases). The CDR3 covers 14 residues. Trimming pared 9 bases from V and 4 bases from J, leaving 18 bases between. Per the germline V gene, CDR1 is MDHEN and CDR2 is SYDVKM. The CDR3 here is CARKKTGRGYGYTF. DNA for the CDR3: TGTGCCAGGAAAAAGACGGGACGGGGCTATGGCTACACCTTC.

The chain carries TRBV5-1 and TRBJ2-5, with unresolved D. Germline V gives CDR1 SGHRS, CDR2 YFSETQ. V lost 0 bases to trimming and J lost 7 bases, with 13 bases between them. This CDR3 has 14 amino acids. The CDR3 DNA is TGCGCCAGCAGCTTGGGGCAGACCCCAGGGACCCAGTACTTC. Translation gives CASSLGQTPGTQYF. The whole variable domain, filled in from reference TRBV5-1 and TRBJ2-5, reads KAGVTQTPRYLIKTRGQQVTLSCSPISGHRSVSWYQQTPGQGLQFLFEYFSETQRNKGNFPGRFSGRQFSNSRSEMNVSTLELGDSALYLCASSLGQTPGTQYFGPGTRLLVL.

This clonotype was picked up many times. The chain carries TRBV20-1 and TRBJ2-7; weak D call: TRBD1 (6 bases). V was trimmed by 8 bases and J by 5 bases, leaving 13 bases between them. Germline CDR1 DFQATT, CDR2 SNEGSKA (reference sequence). The CDR3 runs to 11 residues. The CDR3 loop is CSTSDSHEQYV. The CDR3 DNA reads as TGCAGTACCTCGGACAGCCACGAGCAGTACGTC.

This clonotype has a count of ten or more. This chain links TRBV2 with TRBJ2-4, with a tentative D call TRBD2 (5 bases). The CDR3 is 15 amino acids. V was clipped by 3 bases and J by 0 bases, with 9 bases between them. CDR1 and CDR2 from the germline V gene are SNHLY and FYNNEI. DNA of the CDR3: TGTGCCAGCAGTGACTCTGGACTAGCCAAAAACATTCAGTACTTC. Its translation: CASSDSGLAKNIQYF.

This clonotype was recorded at least ten times. This chain uses TRBV5-1 with TRBJ2-1, with D possibly being TRBD1 or TRBD2 (5 bases each). Deletions cut 1 base from V and 12 bases from J, with 20 bases between. The CDR3 has 15 residues. In germline, CDR1 is SGHRS, CDR2 YFSETQ. This chain's CDR3 is CASSLLTPTRDRQFF. Written as DNA, the CDR3 is TGCGCCAGCAGCTTGTTGACCCCGACACGGGACCGGCAGTTCTTC.

The rearrangement uses TRBV10-1 and TRBJ2-5; 9 nucleotides align to TRBD2. The trim removed 4 bases at V and 3 bases at J, leaving 12 bases unmatched. Germline CDR1 reads WNHNN; CDR2 reads SYGVQD (reference sequence). CDR3 length: 17 residues. The CDR3 region has the DNA TGCGCCAGCAGTGGACGTTTGGGATTAGCGGGGGAAGAGACCCAGTACTTC. This encodes CASSGRLGLAGEETQYF.

The sample holds a few counts of this clonotype. The chain links TRBV15 to TRBJ2-7; the D is unclear. Trimming took off 3 bases at V and 1 base at J, with 16 bases between the two ends. This CDR3 is built from 16 residues. The germline CDR1 and CDR2 sequences are LNHNV and YYDKDF (reference sequence). CDR3 region: CATSSEYTIRSYEQYF. Written as DNA, the CDR3 is TGTGCCACCAGCAGCGAATACACGATAAGATCCTACGAGCAGTACTTC.

There are many counts of this clonotype. J is TRBJ2-7 and V is TRBV7-3; no clear D. This CDR3 is 13 amino acids long. Germline V CDR1 and CDR2: SGHTA, FQGTGA. Trimming took off 1 base at V and 6 bases at J, with 10 bases between the two ends. The CDR3 bases are TGTGCCAGCAGCTTAAGTTTTTTGGGCGAGCAGTACTTC. Translating gives CASSLSFLGEQYF. The full variable domain, its missing parts supplied by reference TRBV7-3 and TRBJ2-7, is GAGVSQTPSNKVTEKGKYVELRCDPISGHTALYWYRQSLGQGPEFLIYFQGTGAADDSGLPNDRFFAVRPEGSVSTLKIQRTERGDSAVYLCASSLSFLGEQYFGPGTRLTVT.

The chain employs TRBV20-1 and TRBJ2-7; D possibly corresponds to TRBD1 (6 bases). CDR1 and CDR2 (germline): DFQATT, SNEGSKA (reference sequence). The ends were cut back, 0 bases at V and 1 base at J, with 13 bases in the middle. The CDR3 has 15 amino acids. For the CDR3, the DNA is TGCAGTGCTAGAGATCTCCGGGACACATCCTACGAGCAGTACTTC. This codes for CSARDLRDTSYEQYF.

The genes are TRBV29-1 and TRBJ2-3, with a weak D call TRBD1 (6 bases). Germline loops: CDR1 SQVTM, CDR2 ANQGSEA. This CDR3 region has 14 residues. With 5 bases removed from V and 1 base from J, the gap between germline ends came to 13 bases. The DNA of the CDR3 is TGCAGCGTTTCCCGGGACACCCGCACAGATACGCAGTATTTT. Translated: CSVSRDTRTDTQYF.

This clonotype was observed at least ten times. The rearrangement joins TRBV28 to TRBJ1-1; no definite D call. Trimming pared 3 bases from V and 1 base from J, leaving 6 bases between. This CDR3 has 13 residues. The V gene's germline CDR1 is MDHEN and CDR2 SYDVKM. The CDR3 DNA reads TGTGCCAGCAGTTTTGACGGGAACACTGAAGCTTTCTTT. Protein sequence: CASSFDGNTEAFF. Complete variable domain (other parts from reference TRBV28 and TRBJ1-1): DVKVTQSSRYLVKRTGEKVFLECVQDMDHENMFWYRQDPGLGLRLIYFSYDVKMKEKGDIPEGYSVSREKKERFSLILESASTNQTSMYLCASSFDGNTEAFFGQGTRLTVV.

The chain carries TRBV5-4 and TRBJ1-2, with D uncertain. CDR1 and CDR2 from the germline V gene are SGHNT and YYREEE (reference sequence). Trimming shortened V by 0 bases and J by 4 bases, and 7 bases separated the two germline ends. The CDR3 sequence is 13 residues long. This CDR3 is CASSLVGIYGYTF. CDR3 bases: TGTGCCAGCAGCTTGGTTGGGATCTATGGCTACACCTTC.

In its sample, this clonotype was seen many times. This chain links TRBV20-1 with TRBJ2-7, with D unclear. The CDR3 length is 12 residues. V was shortened by 3 bases and J by 0 bases, with 6 bases between the two germline ends. Germline values: CDR1 DFQATT, CDR2 SNEGSKA (reference sequence). The CDR3 protein is CSASPSSYEQYV. The CDR3 DNA sequence: TGCAGTGCTAGCCCGTCCTCCTACGAGCAGTACGTC.

This clonotype is deemed medium-sized (0.01 to 0.1%). This rearrangement joins TRBV10-3 to TRBJ1-1; D remains unclear. There are 15 residues in the CDR3. Trimming stripped 3 bases from V and 0 bases from J, with 11 bases between. CDR1 and CDR2 (germline): ENHRY, SYGVKD. This CDR3 reads CAISERSAMNTEAFF. The CDR3 DNA follows: TGTGCCATCAGTGAAAGGAGTGCTATGAACACTGAAGCTTTCTTT.

This clonotype is medium-sized (0.01 to 0.1%) by share. The J gene is TRBJ1-3, the V gene TRBV7-8; D not certain. Trimming removed 1 base at V and 3 bases at J, with 10 bases between. From germline, CDR1 is SGHVS and CDR2 FQNEAQ. There are 15 residues in the CDR3. CDR3 nucleotide sequence: TGTGCCAGCAGCTTAGGGGGTAGCCGTGGAAACACCATATATTTT. Its translation is CASSLGGSRGNTIYF.

V usage is TRBV12-3 or TRBV12-4 and J usage is TRBJ2-3, with D possibly matching TRBD1 (5 bases). V dropped 5 bases and J dropped 5 bases, with 14 bases sitting between them. The CDR3 runs 14 residues. The CDR3 region has the DNA TGTGCCAGCAGTCAAGGGGTGACCAGAGATACGCAGTATTTT. Translating it yields CASSQGVTRDTQYF.

V and J are TRBV30 and TRBJ1-1; TRBD1 agrees at 7 bases. The CDR3 runs 12 residues. V dropped 8 bases and J dropped 4; count of bases not matched to a gene: 7. CDR1 GTSNPN and CDR2 SVGIG come from the germline V gene (reference sequence). The CDR3 protein is CAASYRGTEAFF. In nucleotides, the CDR3 is TGTGCCGCCTCCTACAGGGGCACTGAAGCTTTCTTT.

This rearrangement joins TRBV20-1 to TRBJ2-3, with 10 positions matching TRBD2. CDR3 length: 19 amino acids. Germline-derived CDR1 and CDR2 are DFQATT and SNEGSKA (reference sequence). The trim removed 3 bases at V and 3 bases at J, leaving 18 bases unmatched. CDR3 DNA: TGCAGTGCTAGGCCGACTAGCGGGCCCACTCAGAGGGTGACAGATACGCAGTATTTT. Translating gives CSARPTSGPTQRVTDTQYF.

In its sample, this clonotype was seen many times. CDR3 in amino acids: CASSFTSQPQHF. In nucleotides, the CDR3 is TGTGCCAGCAGCTTCACTAGTCAGCCCCAGCATTTT. The V and J genes are TRBV28 and TRBJ1-5; D not resolved. CDR3 length equals 12 residues. The germline V and J ends were trimmed by 6 bases and 6 bases, with 9 bases remaining between them. Germline V gene lookup returns CDR1 MDHEN and CDR2 SYDVKM.